This T cell receptor beta chain was captured in a study of shared T cell receptors in the human thymus. The CDR3 runs 17 residues. The ends were cut back, 1 base at V and 0 bases at J, with 13 bases in the middle. The germline V gene encodes CDR1 SGHVS and CDR2 FNYEAQ. Clones were sequenced by immunoSEQ multiplex PCR, and TCRdb holds only the in-frame ones, with some missing. The sample has 720,000 or so clones; roughly 88% are singletons. This sample was shared with a second study, whose subject was human thymus T cells. That report adds: All donors were healthy Finnish infants who were undergoing corrective surgery to treat congenital heart defects. Resected material from corrective heart surgery provided the thymus tissue analysed.

This clonotype originated in a girl under two years old with a congenital heart defect. J is TRBJ2-1 and V is TRBV7-6, with a tentative D call TRBD2 (5 bases). Sequencing input: thymocytes. The CDR3 DNA is TGTGCCAGCAGCTTAGATTTAATAGCGAGCTCCTACAATGAGCAGTTCTTC. Translated, it gives CASSLDLIASSYNEQFF. The full variable domain, its missing parts supplied by reference TRBV7-6 and TRBJ2-1, is GAGVSQSPRYKVTKRGQDVALRCDPISGHVSLYWYRQALGQGPEFLTYFNYEAQQDKSGLPNDRFSAERPEGSISTLTIQRTEQRDSAMYRCASSLDLIASSYNEQFFGPGTRLTVL.